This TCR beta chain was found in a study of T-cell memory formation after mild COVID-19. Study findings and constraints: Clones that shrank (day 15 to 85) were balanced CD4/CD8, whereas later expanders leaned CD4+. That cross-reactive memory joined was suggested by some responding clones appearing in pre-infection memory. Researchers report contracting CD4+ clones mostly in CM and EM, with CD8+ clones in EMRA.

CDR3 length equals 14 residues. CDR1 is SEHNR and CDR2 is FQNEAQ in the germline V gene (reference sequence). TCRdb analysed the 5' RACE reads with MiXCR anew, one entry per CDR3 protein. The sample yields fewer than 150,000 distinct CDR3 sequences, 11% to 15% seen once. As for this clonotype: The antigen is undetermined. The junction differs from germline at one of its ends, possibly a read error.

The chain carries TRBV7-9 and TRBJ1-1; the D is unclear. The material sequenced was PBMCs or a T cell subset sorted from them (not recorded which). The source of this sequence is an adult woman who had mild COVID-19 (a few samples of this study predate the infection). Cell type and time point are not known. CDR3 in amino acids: CARSLGPMNTEAFF. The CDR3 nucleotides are TGTGCCAGAAGCTTAGGACCGATGAACACTGAAGCTTTCTTT.